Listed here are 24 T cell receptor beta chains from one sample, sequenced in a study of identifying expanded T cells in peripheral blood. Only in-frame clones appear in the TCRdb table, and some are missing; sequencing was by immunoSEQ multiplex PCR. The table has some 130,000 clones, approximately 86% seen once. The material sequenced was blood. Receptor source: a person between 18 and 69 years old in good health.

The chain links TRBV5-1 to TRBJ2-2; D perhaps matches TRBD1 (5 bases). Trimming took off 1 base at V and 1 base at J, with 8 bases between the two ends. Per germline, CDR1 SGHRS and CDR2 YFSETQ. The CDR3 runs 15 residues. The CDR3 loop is CASSLFQGNTGELFF. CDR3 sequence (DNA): TGCGCCAGCAGCTTGTTCCAGGGGAACACCGGGGAGCTGTTTTTT. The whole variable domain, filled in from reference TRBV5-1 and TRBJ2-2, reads KAGVTQTPRYLIKTRGQQVTLSCSPISGHRSVSWYQQTPGQGLQFLFEYFSETQRNKGNFPGRFSGRQFSNSRSEMNVSTLELGDSALYLCASSLFQGNTGELFFGEGSRLTVL.

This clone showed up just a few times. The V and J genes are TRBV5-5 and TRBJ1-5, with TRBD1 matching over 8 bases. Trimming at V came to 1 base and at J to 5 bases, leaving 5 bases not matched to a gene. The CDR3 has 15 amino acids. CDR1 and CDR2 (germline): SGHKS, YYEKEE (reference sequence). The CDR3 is CASSLTGGIYQPQHF. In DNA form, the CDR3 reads TGTGCCAGCAGCTTGACAGGGGGAATATATCAGCCCCAGCATTTT.

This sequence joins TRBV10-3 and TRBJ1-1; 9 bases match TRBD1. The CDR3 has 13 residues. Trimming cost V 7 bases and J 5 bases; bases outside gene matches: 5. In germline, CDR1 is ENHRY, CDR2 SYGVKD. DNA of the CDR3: TGTGCCATCACTGGACAGGGGAGGACTGAAGCTTTCTTT. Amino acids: CAITGQGRTEAFF.

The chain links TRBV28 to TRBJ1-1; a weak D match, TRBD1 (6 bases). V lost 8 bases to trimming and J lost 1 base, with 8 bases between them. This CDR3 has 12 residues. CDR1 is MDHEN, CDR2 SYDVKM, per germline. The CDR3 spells CASGGPNTEAFF. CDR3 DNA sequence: TGTGCCAGCGGGGGCCCGAACACTGAAGCTTTCTTT.

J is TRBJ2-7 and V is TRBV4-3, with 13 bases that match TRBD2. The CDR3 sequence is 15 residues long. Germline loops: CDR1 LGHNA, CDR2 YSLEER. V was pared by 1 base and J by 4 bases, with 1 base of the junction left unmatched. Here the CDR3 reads CASSQGLAGGYEQYF. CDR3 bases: TGCGCCAGCAGCCAAGGACTAGCGGGGGGTTACGAGCAGTACTTC.

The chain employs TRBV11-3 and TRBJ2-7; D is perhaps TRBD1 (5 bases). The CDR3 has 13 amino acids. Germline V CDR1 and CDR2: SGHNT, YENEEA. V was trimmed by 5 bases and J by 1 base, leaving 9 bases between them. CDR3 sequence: CASSPDSSYEQYF. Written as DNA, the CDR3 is TGTGCCAGCAGCCCCGACAGTTCCTACGAGCAGTACTTC.

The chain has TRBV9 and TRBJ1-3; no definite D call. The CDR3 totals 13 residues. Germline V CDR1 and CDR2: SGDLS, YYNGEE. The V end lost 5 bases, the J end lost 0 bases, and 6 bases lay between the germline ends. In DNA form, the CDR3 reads TGTGCCAGCAGTTCTTCCTCTGGAAACACCATATATTTT. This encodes CASSSSSGNTIYF.

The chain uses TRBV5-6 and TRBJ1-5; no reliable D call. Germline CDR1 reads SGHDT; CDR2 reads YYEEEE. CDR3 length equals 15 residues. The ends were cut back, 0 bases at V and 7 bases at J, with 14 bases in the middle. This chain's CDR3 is CASSLAMSLGQPQHF. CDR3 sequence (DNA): TGTGCCAGCAGCTTGGCTATGAGTTTGGGGCAGCCCCAGCATTTT. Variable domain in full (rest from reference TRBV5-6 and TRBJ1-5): DAGVTQSPTHLIKTRGQQVTLRCSPKSGHDTVSWYQQALGQGPQFIFQYYEEEERQRGNFPDRFSGHQFPNYSSELNVNALLLGDSALYLCASSLAMSLGQPQHFGDGTRLSIL.

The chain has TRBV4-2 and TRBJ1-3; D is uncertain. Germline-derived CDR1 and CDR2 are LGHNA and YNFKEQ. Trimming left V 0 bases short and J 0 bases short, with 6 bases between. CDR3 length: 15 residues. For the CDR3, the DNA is TGTGCCAGCAGCCAAGACCCGAGCTCTGGAAACACCATATATTTT. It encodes CASSQDPSSGNTIYF.

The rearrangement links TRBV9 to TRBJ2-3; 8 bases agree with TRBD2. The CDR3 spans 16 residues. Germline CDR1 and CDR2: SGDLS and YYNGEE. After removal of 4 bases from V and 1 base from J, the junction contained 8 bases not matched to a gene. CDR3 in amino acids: CASSSGGRIGTDTQYF. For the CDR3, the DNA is TGTGCCAGCAGCTCGGGGGGGAGGATCGGCACAGATACGCAGTATTTT.

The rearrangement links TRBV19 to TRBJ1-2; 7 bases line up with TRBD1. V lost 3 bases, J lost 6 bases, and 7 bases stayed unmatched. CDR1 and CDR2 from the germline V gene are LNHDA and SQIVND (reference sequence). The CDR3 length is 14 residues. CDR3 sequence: CASSIRQGIDGYTF. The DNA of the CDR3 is TGTGCCAGTAGTATTCGACAGGGAATTGATGGCTACACCTTC.

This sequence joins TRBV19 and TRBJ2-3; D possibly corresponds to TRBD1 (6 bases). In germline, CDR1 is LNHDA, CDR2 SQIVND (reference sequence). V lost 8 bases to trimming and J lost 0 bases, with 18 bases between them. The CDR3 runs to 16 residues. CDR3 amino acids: CASGRVQGLSTDTQYF. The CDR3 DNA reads TGTGCCAGTGGCCGGGTACAGGGCCTAAGCACAGATACGCAGTATTTT. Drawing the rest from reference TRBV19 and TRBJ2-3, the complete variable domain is DGGITQSPKYLFRKEGQNVTLSCEQNLNHDAMYWYRQDPGQGLRLIYYSQIVNDFQKGDIAEGYSVSREKKESFPLTVTSAQKNPTAFYLCASGRVQGLSTDTQYFGPGTRLTVL.

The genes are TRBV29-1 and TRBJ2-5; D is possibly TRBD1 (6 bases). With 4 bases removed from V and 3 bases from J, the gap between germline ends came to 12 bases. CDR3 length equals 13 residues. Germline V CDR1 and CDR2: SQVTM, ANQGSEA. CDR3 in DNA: TGCAGCGTTGCCCCGGACAGTAAAGAGACCCAGTACTTC. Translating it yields CSVAPDSKETQYF.

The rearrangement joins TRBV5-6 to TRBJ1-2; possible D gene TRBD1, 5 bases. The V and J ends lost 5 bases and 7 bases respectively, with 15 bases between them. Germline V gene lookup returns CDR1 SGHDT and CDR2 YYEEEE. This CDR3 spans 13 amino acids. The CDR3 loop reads CASRPGIRGGYTF. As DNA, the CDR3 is TGTGCCAGCAGGCCCGGGATAAGGGGTGGCTACACCTTC.

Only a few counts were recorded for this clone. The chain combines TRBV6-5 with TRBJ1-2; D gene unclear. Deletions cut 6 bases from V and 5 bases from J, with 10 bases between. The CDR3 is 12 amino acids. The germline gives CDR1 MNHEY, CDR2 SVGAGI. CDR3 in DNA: TGTGCCAGCAGGGGCCCGGGGTATGGCTACACCTTC. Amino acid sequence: CASRGPGYGYTF.

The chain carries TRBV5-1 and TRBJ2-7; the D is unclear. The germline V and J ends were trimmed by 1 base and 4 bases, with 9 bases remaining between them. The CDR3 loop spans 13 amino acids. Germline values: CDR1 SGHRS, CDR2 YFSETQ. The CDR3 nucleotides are TGCGCCAGCAGCTTGTCGGCCATATACGAGCAGTACTTC. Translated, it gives CASSLSAIYEQYF.

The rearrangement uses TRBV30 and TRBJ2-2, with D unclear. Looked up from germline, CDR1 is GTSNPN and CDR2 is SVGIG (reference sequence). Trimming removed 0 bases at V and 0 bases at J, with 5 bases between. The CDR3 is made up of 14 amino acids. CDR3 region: CAWSVETNTGELFF. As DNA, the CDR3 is TGTGCCTGGAGTGTTGAGACGAACACCGGGGAGCTGTTTTTT.

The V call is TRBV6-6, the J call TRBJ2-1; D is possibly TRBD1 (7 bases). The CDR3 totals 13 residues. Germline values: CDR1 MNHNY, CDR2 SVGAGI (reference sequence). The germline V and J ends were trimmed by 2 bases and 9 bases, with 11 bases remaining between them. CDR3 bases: TGTGCCAGCAGTTACAGACAGGGAGGTGAGCAGTTCTTC. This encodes CASSYRQGGEQFF.

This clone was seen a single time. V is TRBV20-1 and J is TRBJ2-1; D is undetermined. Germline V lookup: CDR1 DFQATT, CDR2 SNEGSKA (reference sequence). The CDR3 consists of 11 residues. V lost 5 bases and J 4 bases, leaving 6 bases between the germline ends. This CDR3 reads CSAPEYNEQFF. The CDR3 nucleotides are TGCAGTGCTCCCGAATACAATGAGCAGTTCTTC.

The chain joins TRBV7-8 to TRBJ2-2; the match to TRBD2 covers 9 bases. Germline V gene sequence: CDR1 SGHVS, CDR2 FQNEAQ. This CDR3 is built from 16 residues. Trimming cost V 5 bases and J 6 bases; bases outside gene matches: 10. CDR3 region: CASSPLAGMAPGELFF. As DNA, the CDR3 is TGTGCCAGCAGCCCGCTAGCGGGGATGGCCCCCGGGGAGCTGTTTTTT.

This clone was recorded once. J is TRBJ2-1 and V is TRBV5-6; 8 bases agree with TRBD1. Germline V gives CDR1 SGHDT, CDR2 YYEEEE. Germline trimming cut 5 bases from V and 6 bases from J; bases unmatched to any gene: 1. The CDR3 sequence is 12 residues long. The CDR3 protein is CASRDRVNEQFF. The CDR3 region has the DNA TGTGCCAGCAGGGACAGGGTCAATGAGCAGTTCTTC.

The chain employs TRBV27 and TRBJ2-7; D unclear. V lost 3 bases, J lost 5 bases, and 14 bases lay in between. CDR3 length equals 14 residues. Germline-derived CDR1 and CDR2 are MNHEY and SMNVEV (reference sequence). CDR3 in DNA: TGTGCCAGCAGTTTGGAGCCTCATTCCAACGAGCAGTACTTC. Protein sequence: CASSLEPHSNEQYF.

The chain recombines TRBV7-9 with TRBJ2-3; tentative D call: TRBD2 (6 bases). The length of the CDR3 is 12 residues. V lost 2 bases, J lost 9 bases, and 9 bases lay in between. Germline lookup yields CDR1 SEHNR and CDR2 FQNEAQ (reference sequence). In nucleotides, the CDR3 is TGTGCCAGCAGCTTACAGGGAGGCACGCAGTATTTT. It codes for CASSLQGGTQYF.

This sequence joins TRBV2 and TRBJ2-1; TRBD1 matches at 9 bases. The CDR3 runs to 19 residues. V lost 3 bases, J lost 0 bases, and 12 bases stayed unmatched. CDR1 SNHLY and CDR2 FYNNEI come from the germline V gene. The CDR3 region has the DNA TGTGCCAGCAGTGAGGGGACAGGGAGTCCCCTAAGCTCCTACAATGAGCAGTTCTTC. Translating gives CASSEGTGSPLSSYNEQFF. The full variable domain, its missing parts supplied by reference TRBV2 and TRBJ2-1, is EPEVTQTPSHQVTQMGQEVILRCVPISNHLYFYWYRQILGQKVEFLVSFYNNEISEKSEIFDDQFSVERPDGSNFTLKIRSTKLEDSAMYFCASSEGTGSPLSSYNEQFFGPGTRLTVL.